This TCR beta chain was recovered during a study of Ad26.COV2.S vaccination and SARS-CoV-2 variants. Across the whole study: In the COV1001 trial, the donor was in the Ad26.COV2.S arm.

TCRdb keeps only in-frame clones here, not all; method: immunoSEQ multiplex PCR. Among 300,000 to 400,000 clones listed, around 90% were seen once. Treatment described: 15 to 20 received Ad26.COV2.S at low or high dose, single or two shots; five or six received placebo; per-sample allocation not given. At day 63 after the first vaccine or placebo injection, samples were drawn. The receptor's source is a person between 18 and 65 years old who received the Ad26.COV2.S COVID-19 vaccine or a placebo. Sample: peripheral blood, taken in a trial of Ad26.COV2.S vaccine versus placebo.

CDR3 coding DNA: TGTGCCAGCAGTTACCGTCGGTTCTCTGGAAACACCATATATTTT. Translated: CASSYRRFSGNTIYF. The V and J genes are TRBV6-6 and TRBJ1-3; D gene unclear. Germline CDR1 and CDR2: MNHNY and SVGAGI (reference sequence). V was trimmed by 2 bases and J by 0 bases, leaving 8 bases between them. The CDR3 is 15 residues long.